The 17 T cell receptor beta chains below were found in one sample sequenced in a study of blood T cell repertoires in COVID-19. Sequenced by immunoSEQ multiplex PCR; TCRdb stores in-frame clones only, minus some. The sample lists under 75,000 clones, approximately 79% seen once, with around 5.8% in the top ten. Sequences were obtained from peripheral blood. These receptors were collected from a woman in her 70s with acute or convalescent COVID-19.

This sequence joins TRBV12-5 and TRBJ2-5; D is uncertain. Trimming shortened V by 9 bases and J by 5 bases, and 4 bases separated the two germline ends. CDR3 size: 9 residues. CDR1 and CDR2 (germline): LGHNT, FRNRAP. CDR3 DNA sequence: TGTGCTAGCGGGGAGACCCAGTACTTC. It yields the protein CASGETQYF.

The chain recombines TRBV6-2 or TRBV6-3 with TRBJ1-2; a possible D gene is TRBD1 (6 bases). CDR3 length: 16 residues. Germline CDR1 is MNHEY and CDR2 is SVGEGT. V was cut by 3 bases and J by 3 bases, with 17 bases left in between. CDR3 DNA sequence: TGTGCCAGCAGTTATACGGGACAAGATCCTTACTATGGCTACACCTTC. Protein sequence: CASSYTGQDPYYGYTF.

This clone was seen a few times. The rearrangement links TRBV3-1 (or the pseudogene TRBV3-2) to TRBJ2-5; 10 bases are a match to TRBD2. The germline CDR1 and CDR2 sequences are LGHDT and YNNKEL (reference sequence). This CDR3 is built from 16 residues. The V gene end was trimmed by 3 bases and the J gene end by 1 base; junction bases not matched to a gene: 5. CDR3 coding DNA: TGTGCCAGCAGCCATCAACTAGCGGGGATCCAAGAGACCCAGTACTTC. Translation gives CASSHQLAGIQETQYF.

This chain joins TRBV9 and TRBJ2-5; D remains unclear. Germline V gives CDR1 SGDLS, CDR2 YYNGEE. Deletions cut 0 bases from V and 5 bases from J, with 8 bases between. There are 13 residues in the CDR3. The CDR3 nucleotides read TGTGCCAGCAGCGTAGGAGTAAGTGAGACCCAGTACTTC. It encodes CASSVGVSETQYF.

The V and J genes are TRBV11-2 and TRBJ2-5; D gene unclear. The CDR3 totals 14 residues. Trimming left V 1 base short and J 4 bases short, with 10 bases between. Germline CDR1 SGHAT, CDR2 FQNNGV. In DNA form, the CDR3 reads TGTGCCAGCAGCTTAGGAGAGGCGGCAGAGACCCAGTACTTC. It yields the protein CASSLGEAAETQYF.

The J gene is TRBJ2-3, the V gene TRBV5-1; 7 bases map to TRBD2. Germline V gives CDR1 SGHRS, CDR2 YFSETQ. The length of the CDR3 is 16 residues. V dropped 2 bases and J dropped 6; count of bases not matched to a gene: 12. The CDR3 protein is CASSFGSGAAGDTQYF. In DNA, the CDR3 is TGCGCCAGCAGCTTTGGGAGCGGGGCCGCCGGGGATACGCAGTATTTT.

This rearrangement joins TRBV25-1 to TRBJ1-4; TRBD1 aligns across 7 bases. Unmatched junction bases numbered 7, after V lost 9 bases and J lost 0 bases. Germline values: CDR1 MGHDK, CDR2 SYGVNS. The CDR3 consists of 15 residues. The CDR3 DNA reads as TGTGCCAGTAACGGACAGGAGGCAACTAATGAAAAACTGTTTTTT. This sequence encodes CASNGQEATNEKLFF.

This chain connects TRBV5-6 to TRBJ1-3; D may be TRBD1 (5 bases). This CDR3 comprises 18 residues. Trimming pared 1 base from V and 0 bases from J, leaving 17 bases between. Per the germline V gene, CDR1 is SGHDT and CDR2 is YYEEEE. The CDR3 spells CASSLFLWGDLSGNTIYF. The CDR3 DNA follows: TGTGCCAGCAGCTTGTTCCTTTGGGGGGATCTCTCTGGAAACACCATATATTTT.

This clone turned up a few times. The chain is built from TRBV4-1 and TRBJ1-1; D may be TRBD1 (6 bases). Germline V lookup: CDR1 MGHRA, CDR2 YSYEKL. There are 15 residues in the CDR3. Trimming left V 5 bases short and J 1 base short, with 14 bases between. The CDR3 DNA follows: TGCGCCAGCAGCGAAAACCTACAGGGGAACACTGAAGCTTTCTTT. It encodes CASSENLQGNTEAFF.

The rearrangement joins TRBV11-3 to TRBJ2-3; D may be TRBD2 (5 bases). With 3 bases removed from V and 2 bases from J, the gap between germline ends came to 9 bases. CDR1 is SGHNT and CDR2 is YENEEA in the germline V gene. The CDR3 extends over 14 amino acids. This CDR3 reads CASSFGAATDTQYF. The CDR3 DNA follows: TGTGCCAGCAGCTTCGGAGCGGCCACAGATACGCAGTATTTT.

This sequence joins TRBV7-9 and TRBJ2-1; TRBD2 matches 9 bases. CDR1 is SEHNR and CDR2 is FQNEAQ in the germline V gene (reference sequence). CDR3 length: 15 residues. Trimming took 5 bases from V and 0 from J; bases not matched to a gene: 2. CDR3 in amino acids: CASSISGSSYNEQFF. CDR3 DNA sequence: TGTGCCAGCAGCATTAGCGGGAGCTCCTACAATGAGCAGTTCTTC. Together with reference TRBV7-9 and TRBJ2-1, the CDR3 gives the full variable domain: DTGVSQNPRHKITKRGQNVTFRCDPISEHNRLYWYRQTLGQGPEFLTYFQNEAQLEKSRLLSDRFSAERPKGSFSTLEIQRTEQGDSAMYLCASSISGSSYNEQFFGPGTRLTVL.

This sequence joins TRBV5-1 and TRBJ2-1, with 12 bases that match TRBD2. Germline V lookup: CDR1 SGHRS, CDR2 YFSETQ. CDR3 length: 17 residues. The V gene end was trimmed by 4 bases and the J gene end by 2 bases; junction bases not matched to a gene: 7. The CDR3 is CASSAATSGGTYNEQFF. Here the CDR3 DNA reads TGCGCCAGCAGCGCCGCGACTAGCGGGGGAACCTACAATGAGCAGTTCTTC.

This clone occurred a few times. The chain is built from TRBV6-5 and TRBJ2-1, with D uncertain. This CDR3 has 13 residues. V was pared by 0 bases and J by 7 bases, with 7 bases between. Germline V gene lookup returns CDR1 MNHEY and CDR2 SVGAGI. The CDR3 loop reads CASSYSYLNEQFF. DNA of the CDR3: TGTGCCAGCAGTTACTCCTACCTGAATGAGCAGTTCTTC.

The rearrangement links TRBV12-3 or TRBV12-4 to TRBJ2-7; D remains unclear. The CDR3 is made up of 12 amino acids. Trimming cost V 5 bases and J 4 bases, with 9 bases left between them. The CDR3 loop reads CASSGPTYEQYF. The CDR3 DNA sequence: TGTGCCAGCAGTGGGCCGACATACGAGCAGTACTTC.

CDR3: CASSRTGVSNQPQHF. The CDR3, as DNA: TGTGCCAGCAGCCGGACAGGGGTCAGCAATCAGCCCCAGCATTTT. The chain recombines TRBV2 with TRBJ1-5, with TRBD1 matching 9 bases. The CDR3 covers 15 residues. V lost 6 bases, J lost 1 base, and 4 bases stayed unmatched. Germline CDR1 SNHLY, CDR2 FYNNEI.

This clone was detected only once. CDR3 in DNA: TGTGCCAGCAGCTTAGAGCCGAGTTCGAATGAGCAGTTCTTC. Translating it yields CASSLEPSSNEQFF. The J gene is TRBJ2-1, the V gene TRBV7-3; D remains unclear. CDR3 length equals 14 residues. V lost 2 bases to trimming and J lost 7 bases, with 12 bases between them. Germline loops: CDR1 SGHTA, CDR2 FQGTGA.

In the case of this clone: Germline is not matched at one junction end, which may reflect a read error. The CDR3 sequence is CASSYSGPYGYTF. For the CDR3, the DNA is TGTGCCAGCAGCTACTCGGGGCCCTATGGCTACACCTTC. The chain links TRBV6-5 to TRBJ1-2, with a tentative D call TRBD1 (5 bases). This CDR3 has 13 residues. Germline V gives CDR1 MNHEY, CDR2 SVGAGI.